This T cell receptor (beta chain) is drawn from a study of blood T cell repertoires in COVID-19. This CDR3 spans 18 amino acids. Germline trimming cut 3 bases from V and 2 bases from J; bases unmatched to any gene: 11. Germline lookup yields CDR1 LGHNA and CDR2 YNFKEQ. Only a few counts were recorded for this clone. The data were produced by immunoSEQ multiplex PCR, yet TCRdb's version contains in-frame clones alone and is incomplete. The sample contains approximately 69,000 clones, about 84% of which appear only once. This receptor was taken from a woman in her sixties or seventies with acute or convalescent COVID-19. Material: peripheral blood. The chain is built from TRBV4-2 and TRBJ1-5; 9 positions match TRBD1. This CDR3 reads CASSQQRGQGMGNQPQHF. The CDR3 bases are TGTGCCAGCAGCCAGCAACGGGGACAGGGAATGGGCAATCAGCCCCAGCATTTT.